These 25 T cell receptor beta chains came from one sample sequenced in a study of T cell changes during pregnancy in multiple sclerosis. Profiling relied on immunoSEQ multiplex PCR, and the TCRdb table lists in-frame clones only, not all of them. Among 65,000 to 80,000 clones listed, roughly 93% were seen once. This specimen was peripheral blood, taken in the first trimester of pregnancy. Every receptor here comes from a female donor with multiple sclerosis, enrolled in a pregnancy study.

V usage is TRBV7-2 and J usage is TRBJ2-5; possible D gene TRBD2, 7 bases. This CDR3 comprises 15 residues. V was trimmed by 5 bases and J by 4 bases, leaving 17 bases between them. Germline V gene lookup returns CDR1 SGHTA and CDR2 FQGNSA. CDR3 in DNA: TGTGCCAGCAGCCAGGGACACCGGGGGGCAGAGACCCAGTACTTC. Translation gives CASSQGHRGAETQYF.

This chain uses TRBV5-1 with TRBJ2-7; D possibly corresponds to TRBD1 (6 bases). CDR3 length equals 14 residues. V lost 2 bases, J lost 6 bases, and 15 bases lay in between. Per germline, CDR1 SGHRS and CDR2 YFSETQ. The CDR3 coding sequence is TGCGCCAGCAGCTTCACAGGGCTACGTGGCGAGCAGTACTTC. Translated, it gives CASSFTGLRGEQYF.

The rearrangement joins TRBV29-1 to TRBJ2-7, with D possibly matching TRBD2 (5 bases). Trimming pared 6 bases from V and 6 bases from J, leaving 15 bases between. Germline CDR1 and CDR2: SQVTM and ANQGSEA. This CDR3 has 12 amino acids. The DNA of the CDR3 is TGCAGCGTAACACGGGATTCAGGCGAGCAGTACTTC. Protein: CSVTRDSGEQYF.

The chain is built from TRBV9 and TRBJ2-2; 9 bases are a match to TRBD2. The CDR3 consists of 16 residues. With 0 bases clipped from V and 6 bases from J, the junction kept 6 bases outside the gene matches. Germline V gene data show CDR1 as SGDLS and CDR2 as YYNGEE. This chain's CDR3 is CASSVVASGAPGELFF. The CDR3 DNA is TGTGCCAGCAGCGTAGTGGCTAGCGGGGCTCCCGGGGAGCTGTTTTTT.

The CDR3 bases are TGTGCCAGCAGTGAGCTAAGTTATAGCAATCAGCCCCAGCATTTT. It encodes CASSELSYSNQPQHF. The chain has TRBV2 and TRBJ1-5; D not certain. The CDR3 covers 15 residues. Germline CDR1 reads SNHLY; CDR2 reads FYNNEI. The V end lost 3 bases, the J end lost 0 bases, and 9 bases lay between the germline ends.

This clone was seen a handful of times. V gene TRBV6-4 combines with J gene TRBJ1-5; 8 bases agree with TRBD1. The CDR3 sequence is 16 residues long. Losses at the gene ends were 8 bases for V and 2 bases for J; bases not matched to a gene: 11. The germline gives CDR1 MRHNA, CDR2 SNTAGT. This CDR3 reads CASHGTGNQGNQPQHF. The CDR3, as DNA: TGTGCCAGCCACGGGACAGGCAACCAAGGCAATCAGCCCCAGCATTTT.

The chain links TRBV19 to TRBJ1-5; no clear D gene. V was clipped by 4 bases and J by 2 bases, with 15 bases between them. The CDR3 length is 16 residues. The V gene's germline CDR1 is LNHDA and CDR2 SQIVND (reference sequence). Written as DNA, the CDR3 is TGTGCCAGTAGTACCCTAGGAGTCGGGGGCAATCAGCCCCAGCATTTT. Translating it yields CASSTLGVGGNQPQHF.

The gene calls are TRBV6-1 and TRBJ1-5; D is perhaps TRBD1 (5 bases). The germline gives CDR1 MNHNS, CDR2 SASEGT. The CDR3 runs 14 residues. CDR3 protein: CAGGRGWSNQPQHF. The CDR3 DNA is TGTGCGGGGGGTAGGGGTTGGAGCAATCAGCCCCAGCATTTT.

The chain couples TRBV7-6 to TRBJ1-4, with D uncertain. This CDR3 has 13 residues. V was cut by 8 bases and J by 4 bases, with 11 bases left in between. Germline V gene sequence: CDR1 SGHVS, CDR2 FNYEAQ. CDR3 DNA: TGTGCCAGCTCGGCAGGCTTTAATGAAAAACTGTTTTTT. This sequence encodes CASSAGFNEKLFF.

This chain uses TRBV4-2 with TRBJ1-2; 10 bases align to TRBD1. CDR3 length equals 14 residues. Trimming took 8 bases from V and 3 from J; bases not matched to a gene: 6. Germline assignment: CDR1 LGHNA and CDR2 YNFKEQ. CDR3 residues: CASLGTGVDYGYTF. The CDR3 DNA sequence: TGTGCCAGCCTTGGGACAGGGGTTGACTATGGCTACACCTTC.

The V gene is TRBV27, the J gene TRBJ2-4, with D maybe TRBD2 (6 bases). Germline CDR1 reads MNHEY; CDR2 reads SMNVEV (reference sequence). The CDR3 has 17 amino acids. V was trimmed by 3 bases and J by 0 bases, leaving 15 bases between them. CDR3: CASSFVGGPLAKNIQYF. CDR3 bases: TGTGCCAGCAGTTTCGTGGGGGGTCCGTTAGCCAAAAACATTCAGTACTTC.

This rearrangement joins TRBV5-1 to TRBJ2-2; D is ambiguous. V lost 0 bases and J 7 bases, leaving 10 bases between the germline ends. CDR3 length equals 14 residues. CDR1 is SGHRS and CDR2 is YFSETQ in the germline V gene. In DNA form, the CDR3 reads TGCGCCAGCAGCTTGGGACTGAGTATCGGGGAGCTGTTTTTT. It is translated as CASSLGLSIGELFF.

The V and J genes are TRBV27 and TRBJ1-1, with 7 bases aligning to TRBD1. The CDR3 loop spans 14 amino acids. Germline values: CDR1 MNHEY, CDR2 SMNVEV (reference sequence). Unmatched junction bases numbered 5, after V lost 3 bases and J lost 4 bases. DNA of the CDR3: TGTGCCAGCAGTTTTCATACAGGGGCCACTGAAGCTTTCTTT. As protein: CASSFHTGATEAFF.

This chain uses TRBV2 with TRBJ1-6; D might be TRBD1 (5 bases). The CDR3 extends over 15 amino acids. Trimming took 4 bases from V and 10 from J, leaving 17 bases between them. In germline, CDR1 is SNHLY, CDR2 FYNNEI. Written as DNA, the CDR3 is TGTGCCAGCAGTGCACGCCGGGACTCGAGCTCACCCCTCCACTTT. Protein product: CASSARRDSSSPLHF.

The rearrangement links TRBV15 to TRBJ2-7; D is perhaps TRBD2 (5 bases). Germline V gene data show CDR1 as LNHNV and CDR2 as YYDKDF (reference sequence). Deletions cut 8 bases from V and 6 bases from J, with 14 bases between. CDR3 length: 12 amino acids. In nucleotides, the CDR3 is TGTGCCACCGGACTCATGAAGGGCGAGCAGTACTTC. Protein: CATGLMKGEQYF.

The V call is TRBV7-3, the J call TRBJ2-3; 7 bases fit TRBD2. This CDR3 has 16 amino acids. CDR1 is SGHTA, CDR2 FQGTGA, per germline. V dropped 5 bases and J dropped 2; count of bases not matched to a gene: 10. The DNA of the CDR3 is TGTGCCAGCAGCCCGACTAGCTCGATGTTCACAGATACGCAGTATTTT. Encoded protein: CASSPTSSMFTDTQYF.

The CDR3 sequence is CASSFEGGNTQYF. CDR3 in DNA: TGTGCCAGCAGCTTCGAAGGCGGTAATACGCAGTATTTT. The chain employs TRBV5-4 and TRBJ2-3; D is uncertain. The CDR3 runs to 13 residues. The germline V and J ends were trimmed by 2 bases and 7 bases, with 11 bases remaining between them. Germline values: CDR1 SGHNT, CDR2 YYREEE (reference sequence).

The rearrangement links TRBV6-6 to TRBJ2-7; 7 bases fit TRBD1. The ends lost 8 bases at V and 3 bases at J; junction bases unmatched: 10. There are 14 residues in the CDR3. Germline lookup yields CDR1 MNHNY and CDR2 SVGAGI (reference sequence). CDR3 region: CASSRGRGIYEQYF. CDR3 nucleotide sequence: TGTGCCAGCTCCCGGGGCAGGGGGATCTACGAGCAGTACTTC.

The V and J genes are TRBV19 and TRBJ2-1; 10 nucleotides align to TRBD2. V lost 6 bases to trimming and J lost 10 bases; unmatched junction nucleotides: 12. This CDR3 has 15 residues. Per germline, CDR1 LNHDA and CDR2 SQIVND (reference sequence). In DNA, the CDR3 is TGTGCCAGTAGAAGGACTAGCGGCCGGCCGGGGGAGCAGTTCTTC. Protein sequence: CASRRTSGRPGEQFF.

This clone was observed once. The CDR3 DNA sequence: TGTGCTAGTGGTTTTGGGACTTTCACAGATACGCAGTATTTT. This translates into CASGFGTFTDTQYF. The rearrangement uses TRBV12-5 and TRBJ2-3; D perhaps matches TRBD2 (6 bases). V was clipped by 3 bases and J by 2 bases, with 9 bases between them. CDR1 is LGHNT and CDR2 is FRNRAP in the germline V gene. CDR3 length: 14 residues.

V and J are TRBV6-6 and TRBJ1-5, with D uncertain. Trimming took off 0 bases at V and 6 bases at J, with 6 bases between the two ends. From germline, CDR1 is MNHNY and CDR2 SVGAGI (reference sequence). The CDR3 contains 13 residues. In nucleotides, the CDR3 is TGTGCCAGCAGTTACTCTCGAGGTCAGCCCCAGCATTTT. Translated: CASSYSRGQPQHF.

This sequence joins TRBV28 and TRBJ2-7; 8 bases are shared with TRBD1. Germline CDR1 MDHEN, CDR2 SYDVKM. This CDR3 contains 13 residues. J gave up 3 bases and V 8 bases, and 6 bases lay outside the gene matches. The CDR3 region is CASGQGDHYEQYF. The DNA for the CDR3 is TGTGCCAGCGGACAGGGCGACCACTACGAGCAGTACTTC.

V and J are TRBV29-1 and TRBJ2-3, with D perhaps matching TRBD1 (6 bases). The CDR3 is made up of 14 amino acids. Deletions cut 4 bases from V and 4 bases from J, with 15 bases between. CDR1 SQVTM and CDR2 ANQGSEA come from the germline V gene. The CDR3 sequence: CSVGVRWGPDTQYF. The CDR3 DNA is TGCAGCGTTGGGGTGCGGTGGGGGCCAGATACGCAGTATTTT.

CDR3 sequence (DNA): TGTGCCAGCAGTCCAAGAAGGGACATAGATTACGAGCAGTACTTC. Translation gives CASSPRRDIDYEQYF. The J gene is TRBJ2-7, the V gene TRBV2, with TRBD1 as a possible D gene (6 bases). Germline assignment: CDR1 SNHLY and CDR2 FYNNEI. V was clipped by 5 bases and J by 4 bases, with 18 bases between them. The CDR3 length is 15 residues.

This chain connects TRBV5-8 to TRBJ1-1, with TRBD1 as a possible D gene (5 bases). Germline values: CDR1 SGHTS, CDR2 YDEGEE. V lost 3 bases, J lost 4 bases, and 22 bases lay in between. The CDR3 has 17 residues. CDR3 sequence (DNA): TGTGCCAGCAGCTCAGGCAGGGCCTTCCTGAGTGGCACTGAAGCTTTCTTT. It encodes CASSSGRAFLSGTEAFF. The variable domain in full, with the rest retrieved from reference TRBV5-8 and TRBJ1-1, is EAGVTQSPTHLIKTRGQQATLRCSPISGHTSVYWYQQALGLGLQFLLWYDEGEERNRGNFPPRFSGRQFPNYSSELNVNALELEDSALYLCASSSGRAFLSGTEAFFGQGTRLTVV.